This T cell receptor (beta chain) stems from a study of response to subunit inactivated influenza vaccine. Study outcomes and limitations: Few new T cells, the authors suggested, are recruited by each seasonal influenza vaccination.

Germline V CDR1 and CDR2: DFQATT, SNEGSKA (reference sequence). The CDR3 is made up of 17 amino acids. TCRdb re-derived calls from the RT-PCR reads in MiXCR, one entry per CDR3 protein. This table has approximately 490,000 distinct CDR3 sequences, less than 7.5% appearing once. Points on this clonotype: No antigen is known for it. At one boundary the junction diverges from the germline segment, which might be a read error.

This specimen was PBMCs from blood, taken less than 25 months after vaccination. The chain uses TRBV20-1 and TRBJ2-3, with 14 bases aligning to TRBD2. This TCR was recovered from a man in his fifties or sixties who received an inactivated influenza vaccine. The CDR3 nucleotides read TGCTGTGCTAGAGGGACTAGCGGGAGCGCACGTATGGATACGCAGTATTTT. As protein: CCARGTSGSARMDTQYF.